This is a list of T cell receptor beta chains from one sample in a study of regulatory T cells in long-lasting Graves disease. Using its own MiXCR run on the multiplex PCR reads, TCRdb lists one record per CDR3 protein. Here the sample spans some 600,000 distinct CDR3 sequences, approximately 16% being singletons. Another study also made use of these data, one on T cells in Graves' hyperthyroidism and ophthalmopathy.

This material consisted of peripheral blood mononuclear cells (PBMCs), taken at new diagnosis, from a patient treated with antithyroid drugs. All receptors derive from a man aged 18-30 years with Graves disease. Both conserved end residues are part of each CDR3. A D gene is named only where the DNA matches it firmly. Only some rows state a clone size, as once, few, many or a class for expanded clones.

V	size	J	D	CDR3	DNA
TRBV28	many	TRBJ2-3	TRBD2	CASTPGLAGSDTQYF	TGTGCCAGCACCCCGGGACTAGCGGGATCAGATACGCAGTATTTT
TRBV20-1	few	TRBJ1-5	TRBD1	CSANTGTGGFQPQHF	TGCAGTGCTAATACCGGGACAGGGGGTTTCCAGCCCCAGCATTTT
TRBV28	many	TRBJ2-7	.	CASSLEGASWPYSSYEQYF	TGTGCCAGCAGTTTGGAGGGGGCGTCCTGGCCCTACAGCTCCTACGAGCAGTACTTC
TRBV7-2	.	TRBJ2-1	.	CASSLRGMAYNEQFF	TGTGCCAGCAGCTTGAGGGGGATGGCCTACAATGAGCAGTTCTTC
TRBV5-1	many	TRBJ2-7	TRBD2	CASSWPTSGDQLAYEQYF	TGCGCCAGCAGCTGGCCGACTAGCGGGGACCAACTGGCCTACGAGCAGTACTTC
TRBV18	few	TRBJ1-2	.	CASSRGRRENYGYTF	TGTGCCAGCTCACGGGGGCGCAGGGAGAATTATGGCTACACCTTC
TRBV29-1	many	TRBJ2-7	.	CSVEAGGYEQYF	TGCAGCGTTGAAGCCGGGGGATACGAGCAGTACTTC
TRBV27	few	TRBJ2-1	TRBD2	CASSGYSGSTDNEQFF	TGTGCCAGCAGTGGATATAGCGGGAGTACCGACAATGAACAGTTCTTC
TRBV6-1	few	TRBJ1-4	.	CATWGFKSTNEKLFF	TGTGCCACCTGGGGGTTTAAGTCAACTAATGAAAAACTGTTTTTT
TRBV28	many	TRBJ1-1	.	CASERGREGGAEAFF	TGTGCCAGCGAACGGGGACGGGAGGGGGGTGCTGAAGCTTTCTTT
TRBV29-1	.	TRBJ2-7	.	CSVRADSSSYEQYF	TGCAGCGTTCGGGCGGACTCTAGCTCCTACGAGCAGTACTTC
TRBV5-4	few	TRBJ1-1	.	CASSSQEKHGTEAFF	TGTGCCAGCAGCTCACAGGAGAAACATGGCACTGAAGCTTTCTTT
TRBV3-1	.	TRBJ2-5	.	CASSPFEETQYF	TGTGCCAGCAGCCCCTTCGAAGAGACCCAGTACTTC
TRBV19	.	TRBJ2-7	.	CASSIGTSSYEQYF	TGTGCCAGTAGTATAGGAACCAGCTCCTACGAGCAGTACTTC
TRBV5-1	few	TRBJ2-3	TRBD2	CASSLTLAGFTDTQYF	TGCGCCAGCAGCTTGACTCTAGCGGGATTCACAGATACGCAGTATTTT
TRBV20-1	many	TRBJ2-1	TRBD2	CSARDKAGVTYNEQFF	TGCAGTGCTAGAGATAAAGCGGGAGTGACCTACAATGAGCAGTTCTTC
TRBV29-1	.	TRBJ2-3	TRBD2	CSVCLTSGSTDTQYF	TGCAGCGTTTGTTTGACTAGCGGGAGCACAGATACGCAGTATTTT
TRBV2	many	TRBJ2-1	.	CASRGTGDNEQFF	TGTGCCAGCCGAGGGACTGGTGACAATGAGCAGTTCTTC
TRBV27	.	TRBJ1-1	TRBD1	CASSITPTGGTEAFF	TGTGCCAGCAGCATCACCCCGACAGGGGGCACTGAAGCTTTCTTT
TRBV7-8	many	TRBJ2-5	TRBD2	CASTFLGRGRVTKSQYF	TGTGCCAGCACCTTCCTAGGGCGCGGGAGGGTTACTAAGTCCCAGTACTTC
TRBV20-1	.	TRBJ1-4	.	CSARDGTSLVDEKLFF	TGCAGTGCTAGAGACGGGACTTCGCTAGTCGATGAAAAACTGTTTTTT
TRBV18	many	TRBJ1-1	TRBD1	CASSRAQGEGTEAFF	TGTGCCAGCTCACGCGCTCAGGGGGAGGGGACTGAAGCTTTCTTT
TRBV5-1	.	TRBJ2-3	TRBD2	CASSLGIAGMLDTQYF	TGCGCCAGCAGCCTGGGGATAGCGGGAATGTTAGATACGCAGTATTTT
TRBV5-1	.	TRBJ1-2	.	CASSSNANSVDYTF	TGCGCCAGCAGCTCTAACGCCAACTCGGTAGACTACACCTTC
TRBV30	many	TRBJ1-5	.	CAWSVGEGNQPQHF	TGTGCCTGGAGTGTCGGGGAGGGCAATCAGCCCCAGCATTTT
TRBV27	.	TRBJ1-4	.	CASRPLGGDEKLFF	TGTGCCAGCAGGCCTTTGGGGGGGGATGAAAAACTGTTTTTT
TRBV20-1	.	TRBJ2-3	TRBD2	CSASSGRRTDTQYF	TGCAGTGCCTCTAGCGGGAGGCGCACAGATACGCAGTATTTT
TRBV30	many	TRBJ2-3	TRBD1	CAWDRVTDTQYF	TGTGCCTGGGACAGGGTCACAGATACGCAGTATTTT
TRBV6-9	few	TRBJ1-1	TRBD1	CASSYRTGGGTEAFF	TGTGCCAGCAGTTACCGCACAGGGGGCGGCACTGAAGCTTTCTTT
TRBV7-2	many	TRBJ1-1	.	CASSPGRRNTEAFF	TGTGCCAGCAGCCCAGGACGGAGGAACACTGAAGCTTTCTTT
TRBV20-1	few	TRBJ1-1	TRBD1	CSARDPGQGWTEAFF	TGCAGTGCTAGAGATCCGGGACAGGGATGGACTGAAGCTTTCTTT
TRBV6-2/TRBV6-3	.	TRBJ2-3	TRBD1	CASSQTSGTGVEDTQYF	TGTGCCAGCAGCCAGACCTCCGGGACAGGTGTAGAAGATACGCAGTATTTT
TRBV25-1	.	TRBJ2-7	.	CASIPKTPRRYEQYF	TGTGCCAGTATTCCGAAAACACCCCGTCGTTACGAGCAGTACTTC
TRBV24-1	few	TRBJ2-7	.	CATSDPRTASYEQYF	TGTGCCACCAGTGACCCTAGGACAGCATCCTACGAGCAGTACTTC
TRBV7-2	many	TRBJ2-2	.	CASSSSGAANTGELFF	TGTGCCAGCAGCTCGTCCGGGGCCGCGAACACCGGGGAGCTGTTTTTT
TRBV12-3/TRBV12-4	many	TRBJ1-4	.	CASSFAGGREEKLFF	TGTGCCAGCAGTTTCGCTGGGGGGCGTGAGGAAAAACTGTTTTTT
TRBV3-1	many	TRBJ1-1	.	CASSRRDLGAEAFF	TGTGCCAGCAGTCGAAGGGATTTAGGGGCTGAAGCTTTCTTT
TRBV27	.	TRBJ1-6	TRBD1	CASSPMRPEGANSPLHF	TGTGCCAGCAGTCCTATGCGCCCCGAGGGGGCTAATTCACCCCTCCACTTT
TRBV5-1	many	TRBJ1-1	TRBD1	CASSPQGQGNTEAFF	TGCGCCAGCAGCCCACAGGGACAGGGGAACACTGAAGCTTTCTTT
TRBV9	.	TRBJ2-7	.	CASSRGVDDEQYF	TGTGCCAGCAGTCGGGGAGTCGACGACGAGCAGTACTTC
TRBV6-1	few	TRBJ1-2	.	CASTSTVGSYGYTF	TGTGCCAGCACTTCGACCGTAGGCAGCTATGGCTACACCTTC
TRBV6-1	few	TRBJ2-5	.	CASSIPGHQYQETQYF	TGTGCCAGCAGCATTCCGGGACACCAGTACCAAGAGACCCAGTACTTC
TRBV12-3/TRBV12-4	few	TRBJ2-3	.	CTSSLVSFTDTQYF	TGTACCAGCAGTTTGGTATCCTTCACAGATACGCAGTATTTT
TRBV20-1	many	TRBJ2-1	.	CSASQFQGGGTRRGQFF	TGCAGTGCTAGTCAATTCCAGGGGGGAGGGACTCGTCGTGGGCAGTTCTTC
TRBV12-3/TRBV12-4	few	TRBJ1-1	TRBD1	CASNWDRGVTEAFF	TGTGCCAGCAATTGGGACAGGGGGGTTACTGAAGCTTTCTTT
TRBV10-3	few	TRBJ2-7	TRBD1	CAISPRRGQAGSYEQYF	TGTGCCATCAGTCCTAGGAGGGGACAGGCGGGGTCCTACGAGCAGTACTTC